Sequencing of this T cell receptor beta chain was carried out in a study of blood T cell repertoires in COVID-19. The table lists this clone with a count of one. The CDR3 length is 14 residues. Trimming at V came to 6 bases and at J to 6 bases, leaving 10 bases not matched to a gene. The V gene's germline CDR1 is SGHRS and CDR2 YFSETQ. Authors' analysis steps: Estimation of nucleated cell counts was performed using reference gene primer amplification. Method: immunoSEQ multiplex PCR; TCRdb's copy keeps in-frame clones and lacks some. V and J calls and clone size come straight from that table; D and trimming were deduced from the DNA. The profile shows a few hundred thousand clones, 87% of them singletons.

Sample: PBMCs or T cells enriched from blood (not recorded which). The source is a woman in her 50s who had recovered from COVID-19. The chain uses TRBV5-1 and TRBJ1-1; TRBD1 matches at 8 bases. The CDR3 reads CASIPQGGGPEAFF. The CDR3 DNA reads as TGCGCCAGCATTCCACAGGGGGGTGGCCCTGAAGCTTTCTTT.